The TCR beta chain under discussion was sequenced for a study of blood T cells in healthy people across ages. This clonotype was observed a handful of times. CDR3 length: 14 residues. The V end lost 6 bases, the J end lost 4 bases, and 14 bases lay between the germline ends. CDR1 is SGHKS and CDR2 is YYEKEE in the germline V gene (reference sequence). With each sample, at least 6 micrograms of total RNA were extracted. A J-beta primer mix and a sample-barcoded 5' primer were used in a second PCR of roughly 6 to 11 cycles. MiXCR, applied by TCRdb to the 5' RACE reads, yields one record per CDR3 protein. The sample has 1.5 million to 2 million distinct CDR3 sequences, about 28% seen once.

This receptor was obtained from a woman aged 30 to 39 in good health. The sample taken for sequencing was blood. The V and J genes are TRBV5-5 and TRBJ2-1; D possibly corresponds to TRBD2 (7 bases). The CDR3 protein is CASTLGGLYNEQFF. CDR3 nucleotide sequence: TGTGCCAGCACCCTCGGGGGGCTTTACAATGAGCAGTTCTTC.